This T cell receptor (beta chain) was sequenced in a study of early stage breast cancer tumors. Whole-study context: Most invasive tumors, about 70% of the 16, were ER+/PR+/HER2-. Overall study results and limits: Compared with adjacent normal breast tissue, tumors showed 2 to 2.5-fold greater T cell density and higher clonality. Enriched TCRB sequences shared across patients were mostly commonly generated sequences.

A word on this clone: The antigen remains undetermined.

Clones were sequenced by immunoSEQ multiplex PCR, and TCRdb holds only the in-frame ones, with some missing. The sample comprises 45,000 to 50,000 clones, about 83% of which are singletons, and more than 1.1% rests with the top ten. The V gene's germline CDR1 is LNHDA and CDR2 SQIVND (reference sequence). Trimming at V came to 10 bases and at J to 3 bases, leaving 4 bases not matched to a gene. The CDR3 is 14 residues long. The TCR sequence derives from a person aged 45-60 years with breast cancer. The sequenced material came from blood. The V gene is TRBV19, the J gene TRBJ2-3, with 13 bases identical to TRBD2. The chain's CDR3 is CATRLAGGTDTQYF. The CDR3 DNA is TGTGCCACCCGACTAGCGGGGGGAACAGATACGCAGTATTTT.